This TCR beta chain was sequenced for a study of blood T cells in healthy people across ages. Broader study findings: Long-lived and aged donors differed, with more naive CD4+ cells and higher diversity in the long-lived.

The CDR3 runs 16 residues. From germline, CDR1 is MDHEN and CDR2 SYDVKM. V gave up 3 bases and J gave up 0 bases; unmatched junction bases: 4. Every donor gave 9.5 to 10 milliliters of peripheral blood. Total RNA, at least 6 micrograms per sample, came from PBMCs. Then a second PCR, running roughly 6 to 12 cycles, was carried out with a sample-barcoded 5' primer and a J-beta primer mix. Each cDNA molecule was tagged by a template-switch adaptor that had 12 random nucleotides. Via MiXCR, TCRdb re-called the 5' RACE reads, giving one row per CDR3 protein. The sample shows roughly 1.7 million distinct CDR3 sequences, 34% of them seen only once. A note on this clonotype: Its target is not known.

The receptor's source is a woman aged 25 to 45 in good health. The chain employs TRBV28 and TRBJ2-1, with 8 nucleotides matching TRBD1. Sequenced material: blood. The DNA for the CDR3 is TGTGCCAGCAGTTTCAGGGGGCGACTCTCCTACAATGAGCAGTTCTTC. The encoded protein is CASSFRGRLSYNEQFF.